The clone carrying this T cell receptor (beta chain) is identified as medium-sized from frequency. Its matching antigen is unknown. The CDR3 loop spans 14 amino acids. Germline V gene data show CDR1 as DFQATT and CDR2 as SNEGSKA (reference sequence). The sample originates from a study of CXCR3-negative and CXCR3-positive naive CD8 T cells. Carrying UMI labels, the TRB cDNA libraries were prepared through 5' RACE. One entry per CDR3 protein, without DNA, is what TCRdb gives after re-calling the 5' RACE reads. The specimen's table records roughly 7,200 distinct CDR3 sequences. Study conclusions and caveats: Naive cells used TRBV-TRBJ genes in much the same way whether CXCR3-negative or CXCR3-positive; memory cells did not.

The chain combines TRBV20-1 with TRBJ2-3; the D call of TRBD1 rests on TCRdb alone, since no DNA is present to check it. This TCR came from a human donor in good health. Some clones in this sample may be carry-over from other donors' samples. Sequenced sample: naive CXCR3- CD8+ T cells from blood. The subset is: CD45RO-CCR7+CD27+CD95- naive CD8+ T cells lacking CXCR3 (TNR3-). The CDR3 region is CSARGGLRTDTQYF.